The 5 T cell receptor beta chains reported below all come from one sample, sequenced in a study of shared clonotypes between healthy human individuals. The method was immunoSEQ multiplex PCR; TCRdb's version includes in-frame clones alone and lacks a portion of them. The table lists approximately 2,000,000 clones, around 90% of them singletons. The sequenced sample consisted of naive CD4+ T cells from PBMCs. Sample subset: CD45RA+ positively selected. The source is a man aged 18 to 30 in good health. Some clones in this sample may be carry-over from other donors' samples.

The chain couples TRBV25-1 to TRBJ1-3; D uncertain. The CDR3 is made up of 14 amino acids. The germline V gene encodes CDR1 MGHDK and CDR2 SYGVNS. Trimming shortened V by 3 bases and J by 0 bases, and 6 bases separated the two germline ends. CDR3 nucleotide sequence: TGTGCCAGCAGTGAGTCCTTCTCTGGAAACACCATATATTTT. Its translation: CASSESFSGNTIYF.

The V and J genes are TRBV10-3 and TRBJ1-2, with D perhaps matching TRBD1 (5 bases). V dropped 3 bases and J dropped 2 bases, with 10 bases sitting between them. CDR3 length equals 14 residues. Germline V gene sequence: CDR1 ENHRY, CDR2 SYGVKD. The CDR3, as DNA: TGTGCCATCAGTGAAGGGGCGGACAACTATGGCTACACCTTC. Protein product: CAISEGADNYGYTF.

V and J are TRBV9 and TRBJ2-7, with 8 bases that match TRBD2. The germline V gene encodes CDR1 SGDLS and CDR2 YYNGEE. J gave up 0 bases and V 3 bases, and 11 bases lay outside the gene matches. This CDR3 region has 17 residues. The CDR3 nucleotides are TGTGCCAGCAGCGCATCCCCGGGGGCGGGAGGCTCCTACGAGCAGTACTTC. Its translation is CASSASPGAGGSYEQYF. Full variable domain (outside the CDR3, taken from reference TRBV9 and TRBJ2-7): DSGVTQTPKHLITATGQRVTLRCSPRSGDLSVYWYQQSLDQGLQFLIQYYNGEERAKGNILERFSAQQFPDLHSELNLSSLELGDSALYFCASSASPGAGGSYEQYFGPGTRLTVT.

V and J are TRBV9 and TRBJ2-7, with TRBD2 identical over 8 bases. Germline V CDR1 and CDR2: SGDLS, YYNGEE. V lost 0 bases and J lost 7; bases outside the gene matches: 15. The CDR3 extends over 17 amino acids. The CDR3 reads CASSVEGGLVGSEEQYF. The CDR3 nucleotides are TGTGCCAGCAGCGTAGAGGGGGGACTAGTAGGATCAGAGGAGCAGTACTTC. Full variable domain (missing parts from reference TRBV9 and TRBJ2-7): DSGVTQTPKHLITATGQRVTLRCSPRSGDLSVYWYQQSLDQGLQFLIQYYNGEERAKGNILERFSAQQFPDLHSELNLSSLELGDSALYFCASSVEGGLVGSEEQYFGPGTRLTVT.

The chain has TRBV5-4 and TRBJ2-7; 11 nucleotides agree with TRBD1. After removal of 3 bases from V and 0 bases from J, the junction contained 2 bases not matched to a gene. Germline V gene sequence: CDR1 SGHNT, CDR2 YYREEE (reference sequence). There are 15 residues in the CDR3. CDR3 amino acids: CASSSGQGASYEQYF. The CDR3 bases are TGTGCCAGCAGCTCCGGACAGGGGGCCTCCTACGAGCAGTACTTC. The full variable domain, completed using reference TRBV5-4 and TRBJ2-7, is ETGVTQSPTHLIKTRGQQVTLRCSSQSGHNTVSWYQQALGQGPQFIFQYYREEENGRGNFPPRFSGLQFPNYSSELNVNALELDDSALYLCASSSGQGASYEQYFGPGTRLTVT.